The rows below give T cell receptor beta chains drawn from one sample of a study of blood T cell repertoires in COVID-19. Generated by immunoSEQ multiplex PCR, the TCRdb table keeps only in-frame clones and is missing some. Among over 30,000 clones, 88% were seen once, and the ten largest hold under 30%. Sequencing input: peripheral blood. Receptors originate from a woman older than 75 with active or convalescent COVID-19. Both conserved end residues are part of each CDR3. The D gene is left open where the match is weak. Only part of the rows carry a size: once, few, many, or a class if the clone is expanded.

j_call: TRBJ1-2; v_call: TRBV28; d_call: -; clone_size: once; cdr3_nt: TGTGCCAGCAGTTTAACCTCGACAGGAACTAACTATGGCTACACCTTC; cdr3_aa: CASSLTSTGTNYGYTF
j_call: TRBJ2-1; v_call: TRBV6-2/TRBV6-3; d_call: -; clone_size: few; cdr3_nt: TGTGCCAGCAGTTACTCGCCCGGACTGCTCTACAATGAGCAGTTCTTC; cdr3_aa: CASSYSPGLLYNEQFF
j_call: TRBJ2-1; v_call: TRBV7-3; d_call: TRBD2; clone_size: -; cdr3_nt: TGTGCCAGCAGTCCAATAGCGGGGGTCCGTCCCCATGAGCAGTTCTTC; cdr3_aa: CASSPIAGVRPHEQFF
j_call: TRBJ2-4; v_call: TRBV5-6; d_call: -; clone_size: -; cdr3_nt: TGTGCCAGCAGCAATTTTTACAGGGAAACCAAAAACATTCAGTACTTC; cdr3_aa: CASSNFYRETKNIQYF
j_call: TRBJ1-5; v_call: TRBV6-2/TRBV6-3; d_call: -; clone_size: -; cdr3_nt: TGTGCCAGCAGTTATGTACAGAGCAATCAGCCCCAGCATTTT; cdr3_aa: CASSYVQSNQPQHF
j_call: TRBJ1-6; v_call: TRBV9; d_call: -; clone_size: once; cdr3_nt: TGTGCCAGCAGCGTAGCTACGGGAGGTAATTCACCCCTCCACTTT; cdr3_aa: CASSVATGGNSPLHF
j_call: TRBJ2-3; v_call: TRBV5-4; d_call: TRBD2; clone_size: -; cdr3_nt: TGTGCCAGCAGCTTCCCCGTGGGGGGGTCAGATACGCAGTATTTT; cdr3_aa: CASSFPVGGSDTQYF
j_call: TRBJ1-1; v_call: TRBV5-4; d_call: -; clone_size: -; cdr3_nt: TGTGCCAGCAGCGTGAAAGGGAGGGCTGAAGCTTTCTTT; cdr3_aa: CASSVKGRAEAFF
j_call: TRBJ2-3; v_call: TRBV4-2; d_call: -; clone_size: -; cdr3_nt: TGTGCCAGCAGCCCTTCACAGGGTACAGATACGCAGTATTTT; cdr3_aa: CASSPSQGTDTQYF
j_call: TRBJ1-1; v_call: TRBV5-6; d_call: TRBD1; clone_size: -; cdr3_nt: TGTGCCAGCAGACAGGGGGCGAACACTGAAGCTTTCTTT; cdr3_aa: CASRQGANTEAFF
j_call: TRBJ2-1; v_call: TRBV19; d_call: -; clone_size: -; cdr3_nt: TGTGCCAGTAGTGGGGGGGGCTGGGGCGCTGAGCAGTTCTTC; cdr3_aa: CASSGGGWGAEQFF
j_call: TRBJ1-2; v_call: TRBV28; d_call: -; clone_size: -; cdr3_nt: TGTGCCAGCAACAACACCCCATACTATGGCTACACCTTC; cdr3_aa: CASNNTPYYGYTF
j_call: TRBJ1-3; v_call: TRBV9; d_call: TRBD1; clone_size: -; cdr3_nt: TGTGCCAGCAGCCCAGGACAGGGGGCAGGGGGAAACACCATATATTTT; cdr3_aa: CASSPGQGAGGNTIYF
j_call: TRBJ2-1; v_call: TRBV6-5; d_call: -; clone_size: -; cdr3_nt: TGTGCCGCGGACGGACAATACAATGAGCAGTTCTTC; cdr3_aa: CAADGQYNEQFF
j_call: TRBJ1-2; v_call: TRBV19; d_call: -; clone_size: -; cdr3_nt: TGTGCCAGTAGTGCGGACAGAGCTTATGGCTACACCTTC; cdr3_aa: CASSADRAYGYTF
j_call: TRBJ2-1; v_call: TRBV5-6; d_call: TRBD1; clone_size: -; cdr3_nt: TGTGCCTCTCGTTGGGTCAGGGGGTCGTCCTACAATGAGCAGTTCTTC; cdr3_aa: CASRWVRGSSYNEQFF
j_call: TRBJ2-7; v_call: TRBV3-1/TRBV3-2; d_call: TRBD2; clone_size: -; cdr3_nt: TGTGCCAGCAGCCCCGAACTAGCGGGCGGCTACGAGCAGTACTTC; cdr3_aa: CASSPELAGGYEQYF
j_call: TRBJ2-2; v_call: TRBV12-5; d_call: -; clone_size: -; cdr3_nt: TGTGCTAGTGGTTTGCTCCCAACAGGTCAGCCGAACACCGGGGAGCTGTTTTTT; cdr3_aa: CASGLLPTGQPNTGELFF
j_call: TRBJ2-3; v_call: TRBV5-4; d_call: TRBD2; clone_size: -; cdr3_nt: TGTGCCAGCAGCTTGGAACGGACTAGCGGAGATACGCAGTATTTT; cdr3_aa: CASSLERTSGDTQYF
j_call: TRBJ1-6; v_call: TRBV27; d_call: TRBD1; clone_size: -; cdr3_nt: TGTGCCAGCAACCCCAACAGGGGGCGGATGGATTCACCCCTCCACTTT; cdr3_aa: CASNPNRGRMDSPLHF
j_call: TRBJ1-1; v_call: TRBV11-1; d_call: -; clone_size: -; cdr3_nt: TGTGCCAGCAGCTCCAGACGGGAGGCGAACACTGAAGCTTTCTTT; cdr3_aa: CASSSRREANTEAFF
j_call: TRBJ2-7; v_call: TRBV27; d_call: TRBD1; clone_size: -; cdr3_nt: TGTGCCAGCAGTTTATCGGGGGGACAGGGAGACGACGAGCAGTACTTC; cdr3_aa: CASSLSGGQGDDEQYF
j_call: TRBJ1-1; v_call: TRBV27; d_call: TRBD1; clone_size: -; cdr3_nt: TGTGCCAGCAGGCGACAGGGGGGCACACTCGGTTACACTGAAGCTTTCTTT; cdr3_aa: CASRRQGGTLGYTEAFF
j_call: TRBJ2-3; v_call: TRBV30; d_call: -; clone_size: -; cdr3_nt: TGTGCCTGGAGTCCTCAACGGGGGCGGGGGAAGACAGATACGCAGTATTTT; cdr3_aa: CAWSPQRGRGKTDTQYF
j_call: TRBJ2-4; v_call: TRBV19; d_call: -; clone_size: once; cdr3_nt: TGTGCCAGCAGCAGGGCTCTAGCCAAAAACATTCAGTACTTC; cdr3_aa: CASSRALAKNIQYF
j_call: TRBJ2-3; v_call: TRBV27; d_call: TRBD2; clone_size: -; cdr3_nt: TGTGCCAGCAGTTTATCCAGACTAGCCTTCTCGCAGTATTTT; cdr3_aa: CASSLSRLAFSQYF
j_call: TRBJ1-2; v_call: TRBV4-2; d_call: -; clone_size: -; cdr3_nt: TGTGCCAGCAGCCCCGAAATCAGCCTCTCGGGTACCTTC; cdr3_aa: CASSPEISLSGTF
j_call: TRBJ2-7; v_call: TRBV5-6; d_call: TRBD2; clone_size: -; cdr3_nt: TGTGCCAGCAACCGGGACTATACCTACGAGCAGTACTTC; cdr3_aa: CASNRDYTYEQYF
j_call: TRBJ2-3; v_call: TRBV19; d_call: TRBD2; clone_size: -; cdr3_nt: TGTGCCGTAGCGGGGCCCGGCACAGATACGCAGTATTTT; cdr3_aa: CAVAGPGTDTQYF
j_call: TRBJ2-6; v_call: TRBV6-6; d_call: -; clone_size: -; cdr3_nt: TGTGCCAGCAGTCTCGATACAGGTGGGCAAAGTCGGGCCAACGTCCTGACTTTC; cdr3_aa: CASSLDTGGQSRANVLTF
j_call: TRBJ2-7; v_call: TRBV3-1/TRBV3-2; d_call: TRBD2; clone_size: -; cdr3_nt: TGTGCCAGCAGCCAACGGCGCGGGGGGGCCTACGAGCAGTACTTC; cdr3_aa: CASSQRRGGAYEQYF
j_call: TRBJ1-6; v_call: TRBV20-1; d_call: -; clone_size: -; cdr3_nt: TGCAGTGCTAGTGTCAGCGAAAATTCACCCCTCCACTTT; cdr3_aa: CSASVSENSPLHF
j_call: TRBJ2-1; v_call: TRBV21-1; d_call: -; clone_size: -; cdr3_nt: TGTGCCAGCAGCAAAGAGTTAAGGGGAGGGAACAATGAGCAGTTCTTC; cdr3_aa: CASSKELRGGNNEQFF
j_call: TRBJ2-3; v_call: TRBV2; d_call: TRBD2; clone_size: -; cdr3_nt: TGTGCCAGCCTCCCTACTAGCGGGGGTTACACAGATACGCAGTATTTT; cdr3_aa: CASLPTSGGYTDTQYF
j_call: TRBJ1-6; v_call: TRBV25-1; d_call: -; clone_size: -; cdr3_nt: TGTGCCAGCAGTGAGGGCAAGTCACCCCTCCACTTT; cdr3_aa: CASSEGKSPLHF
j_call: TRBJ2-3; v_call: TRBV19; d_call: -; clone_size: -; cdr3_nt: TGTGCCAGTAATCGGCAGGGCTCAGATACGCAGTATTTT; cdr3_aa: CASNRQGSDTQYF
j_call: TRBJ2-1; v_call: TRBV5-1; d_call: -; clone_size: -; cdr3_nt: TGCGCCAGCAGAAAAAATGGAGGACCGACGTATGATGAGCAGTTCTTC; cdr3_aa: CASRKNGGPTYDEQFF
j_call: TRBJ2-2; v_call: TRBV10-1; d_call: -; clone_size: -; cdr3_nt: TGCGCCAGCTACTGGCGGTCACCACCCACCGGGGAGCTGTTTTTT; cdr3_aa: CASYWRSPPTGELFF
j_call: TRBJ1-1; v_call: TRBV3-1/TRBV3-2; d_call: -; clone_size: -; cdr3_nt: TGTGCCAGCAGCCAACATAACAAGAAGACTGAAGCTTTCTTT; cdr3_aa: CASSQHNKKTEAFF
j_call: TRBJ2-5; v_call: TRBV9; d_call: TRBD2; clone_size: -; cdr3_nt: TGTGCCAGCAGCGTAGATAGCGGGGGGCCGGGTGGCCAAGAGACCCAGTACTTC; cdr3_aa: CASSVDSGGPGGQETQYF
j_call: TRBJ2-3; v_call: TRBV9; d_call: TRBD2; clone_size: -; cdr3_nt: TGTGCCAGCAGCGTAGCTAGCGGGGGTGCAGATACGCAGTATTTT; cdr3_aa: CASSVASGGADTQYF
j_call: TRBJ2-4; v_call: TRBV6-5; d_call: TRBD1; clone_size: few; cdr3_nt: TGTGCCAGCAGTCTGGGACAGCAAAACATTCAGTACTTC; cdr3_aa: CASSLGQQNIQYF
j_call: TRBJ2-7; v_call: TRBV11-2; d_call: TRBD2; clone_size: -; cdr3_nt: TGTGCCAGCAGCTTATCCGGGGGGTCCTACGAGCAGTACTTC; cdr3_aa: CASSLSGGSYEQYF
j_call: TRBJ1-2; v_call: TRBV19; d_call: TRBD1; clone_size: -; cdr3_nt: TGTGCCAGTAGTGCCTCACAGGGGGTTTCGGGCTACACCTTC; cdr3_aa: CASSASQGVSGYTF
j_call: TRBJ1-2; v_call: TRBV10-3; d_call: TRBD1; clone_size: -; cdr3_nt: TGTGCCATCAGTGAGTCCGAGACAGGGAGTAACTATGGCTACACCTTC; cdr3_aa: CAISESETGSNYGYTF
j_call: TRBJ1-6; v_call: TRBV27; d_call: -; clone_size: -; cdr3_nt: TGTGCCAGCAGTTTCCGTATTGATTCACCCCTCCACTTT; cdr3_aa: CASSFRIDSPLHF
j_call: TRBJ1-4; v_call: TRBV3-1/TRBV3-2; d_call: -; clone_size: -; cdr3_nt: TGTGCCAGCAGCCTCGGCGGGGGTAATGAAAAACTGTTTTTT; cdr3_aa: CASSLGGGNEKLFF
j_call: TRBJ1-4; v_call: TRBV28; d_call: TRBD1; clone_size: -; cdr3_nt: TGTGCCAGCAGTTTAACAGGGGCCGTAACTAATGAAAAACTGTTTTTT; cdr3_aa: CASSLTGAVTNEKLFF
j_call: TRBJ1-4; v_call: TRBV5-3; d_call: -; clone_size: -; cdr3_nt: TGTGCCAGAAGCCGAACAGGGCAGGGGGAAAAACTGTTTTTT; cdr3_aa: CARSRTGQGEKLFF
j_call: TRBJ1-1; v_call: TRBV5-1; d_call: -; clone_size: -; cdr3_nt: TGCGCCAGCAGCTTTGGGCCAGGGGCAACTGAAGCTTTCTTT; cdr3_aa: CASSFGPGATEAFF
j_call: TRBJ1-2; v_call: TRBV6-5; d_call: TRBD1; clone_size: -; cdr3_nt: TGTGCCAGCAGTTATGACAGGGTTAGGGGAGACACCTTC; cdr3_aa: CASSYDRVRGDTF
j_call: TRBJ2-1; v_call: TRBV2; d_call: TRBD2; clone_size: once; cdr3_nt: TGTGCCAGCAGGAATGCGGGGGGAACCTACAATGAGCAGTTCTTC; cdr3_aa: CASRNAGGTYNEQFF